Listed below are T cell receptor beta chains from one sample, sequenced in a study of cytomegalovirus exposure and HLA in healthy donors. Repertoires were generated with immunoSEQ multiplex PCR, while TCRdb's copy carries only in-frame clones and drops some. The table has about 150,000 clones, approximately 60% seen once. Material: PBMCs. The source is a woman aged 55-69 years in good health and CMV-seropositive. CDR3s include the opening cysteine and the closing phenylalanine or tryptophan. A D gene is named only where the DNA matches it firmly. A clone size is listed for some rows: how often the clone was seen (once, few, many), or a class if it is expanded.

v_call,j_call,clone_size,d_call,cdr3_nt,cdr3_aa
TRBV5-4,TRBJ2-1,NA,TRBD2,TGTGCCAGCAGCGATAGCGGGGGACGCTCCTACAATGAGCAGTTCTTC,CASSDSGGRSYNEQFF
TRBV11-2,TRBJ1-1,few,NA,TGTGCCAGCAGCTTAGGCTCAGTGGCTTTCTTT,CASSLGSVAFF
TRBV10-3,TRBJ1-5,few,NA,TGTGCCATCAGTGAGAATGGGAGGGCAGCAAATCAGCCCCAGCATTTT,CAISENGRAANQPQHF
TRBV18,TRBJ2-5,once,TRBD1,TGTGCCAGCTCCTGGGACAGGGCGGAGACCCAGTACTTC,CASSWDRAETQYF
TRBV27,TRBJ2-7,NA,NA,TGTGCCAGCAGTTTCCGGGGGTCCCCCTACGAGCAGTACTTC,CASSFRGSPYEQYF
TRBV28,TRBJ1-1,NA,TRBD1,TGTGCCAGCAGTTTACCCCCAGGGGGAGGGAACACTGAAGCTTTCTTT,CASSLPPGGGNTEAFF
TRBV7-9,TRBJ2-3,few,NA,TGTGCCAGCAGCTTAGATACTAGTGGCACAGATACGCAGTATTTT,CASSLDTSGTDTQYF
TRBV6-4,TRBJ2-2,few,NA,TGTGCCAGCAGCGGACAGCTGAACACCGGGGAGCTGTTTTTT,CASSGQLNTGELFF
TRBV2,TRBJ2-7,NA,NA,TGTGCCAGCAGTGCGTCTTACGAGCAGTACTTC,CASSASYEQYF
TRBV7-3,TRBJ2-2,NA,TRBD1,TGTGCCAGCAGCCGACAGGGTGGGAGCGGGGAGCTGTTTTTT,CASSRQGGSGELFF
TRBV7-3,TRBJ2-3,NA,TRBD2,TGTGCCAGCAGCCCCGGGACTAGCGGGAGGATGGATACGCAGTATTTT,CASSPGTSGRMDTQYF
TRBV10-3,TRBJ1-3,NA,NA,TGTGCCGTTAGAGCTGGAAACACCATATATTTT,CAVRAGNTIYF
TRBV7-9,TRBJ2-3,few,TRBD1,TGTGCCAGCAGCTCTAAGACAGGGGCTACGGATACGCAGTATTTT,CASSSKTGATDTQYF
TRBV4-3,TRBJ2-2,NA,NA,TGCGCCAGCAGCCCCGACAGTTCCTTAAACACCGGGGAGCTGTTTTTT,CASSPDSSLNTGELFF
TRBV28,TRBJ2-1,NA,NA,TGTGCCAGCAGTGGCGAGGGTCGGGCGGGTCCGGACAATGAGCAGTTCTTC,CASSGEGRAGPDNEQFF
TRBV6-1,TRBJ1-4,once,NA,TGCGCCAGCAGCTCAGGGGCTGCAACTAATGAAACACTGTTTTTT,CASSSGAATNETLFF